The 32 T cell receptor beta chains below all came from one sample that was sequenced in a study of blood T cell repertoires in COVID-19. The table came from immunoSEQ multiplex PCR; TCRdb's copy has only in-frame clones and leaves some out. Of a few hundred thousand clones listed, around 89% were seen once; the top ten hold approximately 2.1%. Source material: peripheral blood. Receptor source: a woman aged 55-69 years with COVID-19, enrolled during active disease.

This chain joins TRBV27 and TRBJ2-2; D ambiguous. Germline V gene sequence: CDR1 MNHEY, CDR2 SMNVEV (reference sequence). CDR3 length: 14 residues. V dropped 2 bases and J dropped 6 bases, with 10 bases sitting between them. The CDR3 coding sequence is TGTGCCAGCAGTTTAACTGCCTTTTCCGGGGAGCTGTTTTTT. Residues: CASSLTAFSGELFF.

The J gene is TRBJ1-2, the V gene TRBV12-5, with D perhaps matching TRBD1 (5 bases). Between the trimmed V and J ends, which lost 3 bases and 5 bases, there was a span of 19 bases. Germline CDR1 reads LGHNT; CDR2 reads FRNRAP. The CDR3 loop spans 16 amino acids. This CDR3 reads CASGLTPHQQGYGYTF. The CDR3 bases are TGTGCTAGTGGTTTAACCCCCCACCAGCAGGGATATGGCTACACCTTC.

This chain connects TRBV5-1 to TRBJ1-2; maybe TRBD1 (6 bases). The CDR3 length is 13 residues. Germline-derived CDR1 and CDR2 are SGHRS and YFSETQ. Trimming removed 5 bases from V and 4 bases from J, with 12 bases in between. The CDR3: CASSLEQGYGYTF. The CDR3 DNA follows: TGCGCCAGCAGTCTAGAACAGGGCTATGGCTACACCTTC. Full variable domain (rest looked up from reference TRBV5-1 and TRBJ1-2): KAGVTQTPRYLIKTRGQQVTLSCSPISGHRSVSWYQQTPGQGLQFLFEYFSETQRNKGNFPGRFSGRQFSNSRSEMNVSTLELGDSALYLCASSLEQGYGYTFGSGTRLTVV.

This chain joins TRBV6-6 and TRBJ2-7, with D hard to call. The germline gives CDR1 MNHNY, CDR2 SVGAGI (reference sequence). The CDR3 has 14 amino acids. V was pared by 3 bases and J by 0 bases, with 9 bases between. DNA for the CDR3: TGTGCCAGCAGTTATCACGGGTCCTCCTACGAGCAGTACTTC. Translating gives CASSYHGSSYEQYF.

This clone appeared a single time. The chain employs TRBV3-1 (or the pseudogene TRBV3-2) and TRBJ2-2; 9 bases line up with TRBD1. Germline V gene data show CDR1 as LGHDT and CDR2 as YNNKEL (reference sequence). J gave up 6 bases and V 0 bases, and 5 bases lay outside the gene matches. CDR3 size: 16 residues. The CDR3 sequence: CASSQEAGDRAGELFF. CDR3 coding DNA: TGTGCCAGCAGCCAAGAGGCAGGGGACAGGGCCGGGGAGCTGTTTTTT.

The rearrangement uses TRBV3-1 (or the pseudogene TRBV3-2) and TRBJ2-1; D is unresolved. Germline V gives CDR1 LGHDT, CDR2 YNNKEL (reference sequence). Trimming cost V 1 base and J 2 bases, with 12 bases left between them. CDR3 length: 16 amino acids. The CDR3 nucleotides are TGTGCCAGCAGCCAAGTGTCAGGTCCGACCTACAATGAGCAGTTCTTC. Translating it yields CASSQVSGPTYNEQFF.

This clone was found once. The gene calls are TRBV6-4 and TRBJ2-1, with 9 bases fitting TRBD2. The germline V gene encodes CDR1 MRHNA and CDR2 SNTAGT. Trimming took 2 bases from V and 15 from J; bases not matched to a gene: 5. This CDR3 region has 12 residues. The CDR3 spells CASSDHGTSWFF. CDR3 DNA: TGTGCCAGCAGTGACCATGGGACTAGCTGGTTCTTC.

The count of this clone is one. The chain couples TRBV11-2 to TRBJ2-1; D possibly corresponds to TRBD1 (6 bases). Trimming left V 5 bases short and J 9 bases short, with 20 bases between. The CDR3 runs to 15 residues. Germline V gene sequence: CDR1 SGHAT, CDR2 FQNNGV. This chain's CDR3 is CASSTQGLRAGEQFF. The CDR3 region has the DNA TGTGCCAGCAGCACACAGGGTCTTCGGGCTGGTGAGCAGTTCTTC.

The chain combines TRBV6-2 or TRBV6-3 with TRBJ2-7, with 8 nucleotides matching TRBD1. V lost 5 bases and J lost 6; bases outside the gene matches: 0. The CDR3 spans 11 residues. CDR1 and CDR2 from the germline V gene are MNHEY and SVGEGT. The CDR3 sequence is CASSDRGEQYF. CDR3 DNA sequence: TGTGCCAGCAGTGACAGGGGCGAGCAGTACTTC.

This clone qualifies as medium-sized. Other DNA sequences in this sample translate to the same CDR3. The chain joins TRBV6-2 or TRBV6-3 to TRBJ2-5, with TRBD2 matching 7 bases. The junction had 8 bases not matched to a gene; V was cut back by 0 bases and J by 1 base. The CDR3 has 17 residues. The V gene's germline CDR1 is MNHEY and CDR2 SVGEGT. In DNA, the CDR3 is TGTGCCAGCAGTTACTCGATTTCTAGCGGCCGCCAAGAGACCCAGTACTTC. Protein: CASSYSISSGRQETQYF.

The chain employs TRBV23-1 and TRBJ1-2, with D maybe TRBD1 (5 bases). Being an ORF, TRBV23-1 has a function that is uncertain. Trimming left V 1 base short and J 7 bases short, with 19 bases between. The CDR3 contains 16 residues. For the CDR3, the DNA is TGCGCCAGCAGTCAATTTATAGGGCAGGGAGGTCCTGGCTACACCTTC. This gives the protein CASSQFIGQGGPGYTF.

CDR3 nucleotide sequence: TGTGCCAGTATGCAGGGGCGAGCAGATACGCAGTATTTT. Protein sequence: CASMQGRADTQYF. This sequence joins TRBV19 and TRBJ2-3; a possible D gene is TRBD1 (6 bases). Trimming shortened V by 7 bases and J by 4 bases, and 12 bases separated the two germline ends. Germline V CDR1 and CDR2: LNHDA, SQIVND (reference sequence). The CDR3 consists of 13 residues.

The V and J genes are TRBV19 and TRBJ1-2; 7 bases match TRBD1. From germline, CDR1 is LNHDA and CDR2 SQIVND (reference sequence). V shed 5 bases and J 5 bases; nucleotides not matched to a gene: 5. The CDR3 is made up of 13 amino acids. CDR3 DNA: TGTGCCAGTAGTGCAGGGACAGAGTATGGCTACACCTTC. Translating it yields CASSAGTEYGYTF.

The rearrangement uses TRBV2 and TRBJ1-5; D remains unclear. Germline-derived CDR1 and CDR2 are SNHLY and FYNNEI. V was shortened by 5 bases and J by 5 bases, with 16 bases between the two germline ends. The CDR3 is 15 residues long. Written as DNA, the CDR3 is TGTGCCAGCAGTACACAGAAGCGGGTCGATCAGCCCCAGCATTTT. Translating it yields CASSTQKRVDQPQHF.

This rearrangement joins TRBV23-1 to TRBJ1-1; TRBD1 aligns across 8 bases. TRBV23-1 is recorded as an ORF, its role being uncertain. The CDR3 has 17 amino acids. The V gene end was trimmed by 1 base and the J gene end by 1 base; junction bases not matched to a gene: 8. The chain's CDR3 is CASSQYLDRVENTEAFF. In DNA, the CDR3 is TGCGCCAGCAGTCAATATCTGGACAGGGTAGAGAACACTGAAGCTTTCTTT.

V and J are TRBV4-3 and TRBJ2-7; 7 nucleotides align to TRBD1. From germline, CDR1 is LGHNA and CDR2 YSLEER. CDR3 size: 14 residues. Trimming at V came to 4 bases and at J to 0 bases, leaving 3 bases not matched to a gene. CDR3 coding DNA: TGCGCCAGCAGCCCCAGGGGGAGCTCCTACGAGCAGTACTTC. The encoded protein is CASSPRGSSYEQYF.

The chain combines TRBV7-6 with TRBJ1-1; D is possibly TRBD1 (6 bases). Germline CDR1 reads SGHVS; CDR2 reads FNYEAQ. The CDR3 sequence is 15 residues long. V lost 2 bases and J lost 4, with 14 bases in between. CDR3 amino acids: CASSLTGNFGTEAFF. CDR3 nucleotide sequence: TGTGCCAGCAGCTTAACAGGGAATTTTGGCACTGAAGCTTTCTTT.

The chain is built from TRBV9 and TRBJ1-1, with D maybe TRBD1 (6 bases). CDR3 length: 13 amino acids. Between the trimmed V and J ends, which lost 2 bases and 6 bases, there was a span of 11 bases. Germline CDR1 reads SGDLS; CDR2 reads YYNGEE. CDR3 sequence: CASSVLQGPEAFF. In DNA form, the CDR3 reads TGTGCCAGCAGCGTTCTACAGGGCCCTGAAGCTTTCTTT.

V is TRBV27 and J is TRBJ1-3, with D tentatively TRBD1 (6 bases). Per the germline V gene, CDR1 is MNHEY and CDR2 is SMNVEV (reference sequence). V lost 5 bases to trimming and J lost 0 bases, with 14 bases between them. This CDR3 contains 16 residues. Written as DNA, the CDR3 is TGTGCCAGCAGTCCCCGACAGGCCCTCTCTGGAAACACCATATATTTT. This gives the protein CASSPRQALSGNTIYF.

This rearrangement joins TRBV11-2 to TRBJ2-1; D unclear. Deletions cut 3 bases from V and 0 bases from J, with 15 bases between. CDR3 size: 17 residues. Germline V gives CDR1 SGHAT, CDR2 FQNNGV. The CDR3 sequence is CASSFVLLMSSYNEQFF. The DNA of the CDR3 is TGTGCCAGCAGCTTTGTACTCCTAATGAGCTCCTACAATGAGCAGTTCTTC.

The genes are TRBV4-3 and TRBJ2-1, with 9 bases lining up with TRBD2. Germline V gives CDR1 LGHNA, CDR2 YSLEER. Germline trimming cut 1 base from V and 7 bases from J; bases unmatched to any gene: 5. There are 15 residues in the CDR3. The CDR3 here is CASSQVGRGGNEQFF. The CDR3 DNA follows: TGCGCCAGCAGCCAAGTCGGGCGGGGGGGGAATGAGCAGTTCTTC.

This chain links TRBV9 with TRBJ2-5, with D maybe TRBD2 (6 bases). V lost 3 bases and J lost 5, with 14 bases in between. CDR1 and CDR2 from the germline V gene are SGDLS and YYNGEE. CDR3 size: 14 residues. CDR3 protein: CASSALPSVETQYF. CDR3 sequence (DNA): TGTGCCAGCAGCGCCCTCCCTAGCGTCGAGACCCAGTACTTC.

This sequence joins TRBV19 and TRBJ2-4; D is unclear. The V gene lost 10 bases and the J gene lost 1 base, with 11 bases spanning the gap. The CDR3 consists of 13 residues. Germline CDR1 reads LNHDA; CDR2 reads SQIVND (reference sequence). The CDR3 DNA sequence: TGTGCCACCGCTACAGAGGCCAAAAACATTCAGTACTTC. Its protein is CATATEAKNIQYF.

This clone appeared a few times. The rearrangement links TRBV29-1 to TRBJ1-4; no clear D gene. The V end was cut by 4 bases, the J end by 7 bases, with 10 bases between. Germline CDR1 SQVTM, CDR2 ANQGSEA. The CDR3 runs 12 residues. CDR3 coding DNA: TGCAGCGTTGGGAGGTTGGGTGAAAAACTGTTTTTT. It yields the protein CSVGRLGEKLFF.

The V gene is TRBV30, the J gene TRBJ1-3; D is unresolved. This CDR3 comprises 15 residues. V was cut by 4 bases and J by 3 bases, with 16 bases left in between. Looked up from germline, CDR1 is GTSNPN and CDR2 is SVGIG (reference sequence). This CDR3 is CAWNREPRFGNTIYF. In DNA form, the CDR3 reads TGTGCCTGGAACCGGGAGCCCCGGTTTGGAAACACCATATATTTT.

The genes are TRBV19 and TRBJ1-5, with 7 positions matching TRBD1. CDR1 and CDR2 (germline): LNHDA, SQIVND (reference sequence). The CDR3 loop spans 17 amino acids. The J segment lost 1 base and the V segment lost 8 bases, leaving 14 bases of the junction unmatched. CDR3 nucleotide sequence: TGTGCCAGTGGTTCTACGTTAGACAGGGAAAGCAATCAGCCCCAGCATTTT. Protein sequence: CASGSTLDRESNQPQHF.

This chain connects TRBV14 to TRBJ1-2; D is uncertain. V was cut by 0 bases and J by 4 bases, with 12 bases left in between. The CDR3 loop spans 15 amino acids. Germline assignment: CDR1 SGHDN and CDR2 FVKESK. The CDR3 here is CASSQDPARSYGYTF. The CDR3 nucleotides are TGTGCCAGCAGCCAAGATCCCGCCAGAAGCTATGGCTACACCTTC.

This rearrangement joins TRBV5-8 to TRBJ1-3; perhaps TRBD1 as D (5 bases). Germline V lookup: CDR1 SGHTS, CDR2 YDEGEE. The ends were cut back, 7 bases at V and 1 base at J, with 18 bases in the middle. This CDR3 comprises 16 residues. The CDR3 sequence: CASQDRRTRSGNTIYF. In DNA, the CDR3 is TGTGCCAGCCAAGACCGGCGGACACGTTCTGGAAACACCATATATTTT. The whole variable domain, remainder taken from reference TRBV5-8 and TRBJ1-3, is EAGVTQSPTHLIKTRGQQATLRCSPISGHTSVYWYQQALGLGLQFLLWYDEGEERNRGNFPPRFSGRQFPNYSSELNVNALELEDSALYLCASQDRRTRSGNTIYFGEGSWLTVV.

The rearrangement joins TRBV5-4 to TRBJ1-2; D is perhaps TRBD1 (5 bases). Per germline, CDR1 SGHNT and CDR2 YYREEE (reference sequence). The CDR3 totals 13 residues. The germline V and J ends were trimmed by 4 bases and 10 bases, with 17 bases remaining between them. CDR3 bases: TGTGCCAGCAGCCCGGACACGAAAGGGTACTACACCTTC. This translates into CASSPDTKGYYTF.

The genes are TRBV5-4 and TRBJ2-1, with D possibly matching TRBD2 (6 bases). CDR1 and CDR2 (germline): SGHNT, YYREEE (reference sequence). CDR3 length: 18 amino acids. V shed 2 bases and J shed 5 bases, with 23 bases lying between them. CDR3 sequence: CASSFGTPVRFPNNEQFF. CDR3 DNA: TGTGCCAGCAGCTTCGGGACTCCGGTGCGGTTCCCAAACAATGAGCAGTTCTTC. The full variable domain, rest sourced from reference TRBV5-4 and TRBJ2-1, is ETGVTQSPTHLIKTRGQQVTLRCSSQSGHNTVSWYQQALGQGPQFIFQYYREEENGRGNFPPRFSGLQFPNYSSELNVNALELDDSALYLCASSFGTPVRFPNNEQFFGPGTRLTVL.

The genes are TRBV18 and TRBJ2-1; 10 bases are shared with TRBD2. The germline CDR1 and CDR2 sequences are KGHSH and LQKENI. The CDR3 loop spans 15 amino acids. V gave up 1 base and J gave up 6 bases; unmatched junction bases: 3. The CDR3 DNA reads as TGTGCCAGCTCACCACAAAGCGGGGGGGCCAATGAGCAGTTCTTC. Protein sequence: CASSPQSGGANEQFF.

The CDR3 loop is CASVEPGTGGTEAFF. The CDR3 DNA sequence: TGTGCCAGTGTGGAACCCGGGACAGGGGGCACTGAAGCTTTCTTT. The chain has TRBV19 and TRBJ1-1; 11 bases match TRBD1. The CDR3 is made up of 15 amino acids. CDR1 is LNHDA and CDR2 is SQIVND in the germline V gene (reference sequence). Trimming at V came to 8 bases and at J to 4 bases, leaving 9 bases not matched to a gene.